This paragraph reports one TCR beta chain. The clone's antigen remains unknown. Per-base quality was not reported, and no clone a single base away is much larger than it. The data derive from a study of graft-versus-host responses after intestinal transplantation (dated by TCRdb to the early 2020s). About the investigation overall: Multivisceral, liver-intestinal, or isolated intestinal transplants were received by the recipients. All recipients received anti-thymocyte globulin induction followed by maintenance tacrolimus and steroids for about three years. After intestinal transplantation, graft-versus-host and host-versus-graft alloreactive T cell clones were followed in the graft, circulation and bone marrow using bulk TCR-beta CDR3 sequencing. Alloreactive clones were identified by sequencing pre-transplant mixed lymphocyte reaction products and comparing these products with unstimulated pre-transplant donor and recipient T cells. Of the roughly 25 intestinal transplant recipients enrolled in the cohort, one of whom was a retransplant, 3 patients without pretransplant specimens were excluded. A peak of at least 4% donor T cells among recipient peripheral blood mononuclear cells was the definition used for donor T cell macrochimerism. Instead of going to the commercial service, samples from a few later patients were sequenced in-house on an Illumina MiSeq and processed with MiXCR.

Library generation was performed with the immunoSEQ multiplex PCR assay. In most patients, genomic DNA was isolated using the Qiagen DNeasy Blood and Tissue Kit and sent frozen to Adaptive Biotechnologies for TCR sequencing. For most patients, genomic DNA was subjected to high-throughput TCR-beta CDR3 sequencing by Adaptive Biotechnologies. Processing in the source paper ran as follows. TCR sequencing data were retrieved from Adaptive's ImmunoSEQ software for 15 to 20 patients, whereas a few other patients were processed with MiXCR and VDJtools. To correct CD4 versus CD8 sorting errors, any sequence found in both subsets at a frequency ratio below 5:1 was removed. CDR3 nucleotide sequences shared between donor and recipient were removed because the origin of such sequences could not be assigned. At least 2-fold expansion over unstimulated cells and a minimum CFSE-low frequency of 0.002% (template counts) or 0.001% (read counts) were required for clones to be classified as alloreactive. Clones detected in sequenced pre-transplant spleen, lymph node, or MLR CFSE-low populations of the donor or recipient were defined as mappable. The cumulative frequency of alloreactive clones was calculated as a percentage of all sequences, weighted by copy number. Here the immuneACCESS table is served through TCRdb, limited to in-frame sequences with V and J called. Missing clones are a known gap in these copies; in checked studies unresolved V genes cover under half, and the rest lacks a known reason. V, J and clone size were drawn from that table, and D and trimming were deduced from the DNA. The sample profile shows about 36,000 clones; roughly 94% of them were found once. Jointly, the top ten make up 0.22% of the sample.

V loses 1 base, J loses 5 bases, and the germline ends lie 9 bases apart. The CDR3 starts with the cysteine, ends with the phenylalanine, and has 13 residues. The read is trimmed to its CDR3 DNA, 39 bases read in frame from base 1. CDR1 and CDR2 are read off the germline V gene (reference sequence) as SGHKS and YYEKEE. Overall results and qualifications from the work: GvH clones turned up in recipient bone marrow, with some appearing earlier in ileal mucosa or blood, a pattern consistent with an intestinal mucosal origin. Peak levels of circulating GvH clones were associated with declines in HvG clones early after transplant. In the allografts of patients with donor T cell macrochimerism, GvH to HvG T cell clonal ratios were high. The relatively low number and heterogeneity of intestinal transplant patients limited the conclusions.

The time point label corresponds to: cells obtained before transplantation from donor or recipient. CD3+CD4+ and CD3+CD8+ populations were FACS-sorted from unstimulated pre-transplant donor and recipient cells taken from spleen or lymph nodes. In this chain, TRBV5-5 is recombined with TRBJ2-5; no D gene can be assigned with confidence. Sample: unstimulated CD4+ T cells sorted from spleen or lymph node cells, taken before transplant. The receptor comes from a human donor who was the organ donor for an intestinal transplant. At the DNA level, the sequence is TGTGCCAGCAGCTTGATGGGTTGGGAGACCCAGTACTTC. The translation is CASSLMGWETQYF.